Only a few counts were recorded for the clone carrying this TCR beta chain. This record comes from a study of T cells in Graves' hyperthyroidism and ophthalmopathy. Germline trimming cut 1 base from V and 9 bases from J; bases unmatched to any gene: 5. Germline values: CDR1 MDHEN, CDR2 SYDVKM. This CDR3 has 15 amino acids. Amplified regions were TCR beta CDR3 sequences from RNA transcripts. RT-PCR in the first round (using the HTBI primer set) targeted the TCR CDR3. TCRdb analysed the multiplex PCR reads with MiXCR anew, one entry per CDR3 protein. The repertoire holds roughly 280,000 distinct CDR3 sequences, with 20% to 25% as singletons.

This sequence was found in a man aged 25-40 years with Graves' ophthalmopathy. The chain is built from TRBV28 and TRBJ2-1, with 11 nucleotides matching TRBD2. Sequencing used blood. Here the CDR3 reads CASSLSTSGKAEQFF. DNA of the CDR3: TGTGCCAGCAGTTTATCGACTAGCGGGAAGGCTGAGCAGTTCTTC.